A single T cell receptor beta chain is shown here with its context. It was RNA transcripts that yielded the amplified TCR beta CDR3 regions. Primed by the HTBI set, a first-round RT-PCR was run on the TCR CDR3. TCRdb called the multiplex PCR reads again in MiXCR, with one record for every CDR3 protein. The sample has about 740,000 distinct CDR3 sequences, about 14% seen once. This entry comes from a study of T cells in Graves' hyperthyroidism and ophthalmopathy. V shed 3 bases and J 0 bases; nucleotides not matched to a gene: 8. CDR1 is SGHTA, CDR2 FQGNSA, per germline. This CDR3 region has 19 residues.

The sequenced sample was blood. The chain couples TRBV7-2 to TRBJ2-3; 14 nucleotides line up with TRBD2. This TCR was recovered from a woman under 30 with Graves' hyperthyroidism. Written as DNA, the CDR3 is TGTGCCAGCAGCTTCGAAGGGACTAGCGGGAGATTTAGCACAGATACGCAGTATTTT. Translation gives CASSFEGTSGRFSTDTQYF.